The 25 T cell receptor beta chains listed next were all sequenced from one sample in a study of blood T cell repertoires in COVID-19. Profiled with immunoSEQ multiplex PCR; TCRdb holds only in-frame clones, not every one. The data contain approximately 170,000 clones, more than 75% of them singletons. The sample taken for sequencing was peripheral blood. All receptors come from a man aged 45-65 years who had recovered from COVID-19.

The V call is TRBV6-5, the J call TRBJ2-3, with 9 bases that match TRBD2. The V segment lost 1 base and the J segment 3 bases; nucleotides outside the gene matches: 5. Germline V gene data show CDR1 as MNHEY and CDR2 as SVGAGI. The length of the CDR3 is 16 residues. DNA of the CDR3: TGTGCCAGCAGTTACTTAGGCGGGGGGGGGACAGATACGCAGTATTTT. Translation gives CASSYLGGGGTDTQYF.

V gene TRBV5-1 combines with J gene TRBJ2-1; D gene ambiguous. The V end lost 0 bases, the J end lost 0 bases, and 10 bases lay between the germline ends. The CDR3 spans 16 residues. Germline values: CDR1 SGHRS, CDR2 YFSETQ. The CDR3 here is CASSLGFLSSYNEQFF. CDR3 in DNA: TGCGCCAGCAGCTTGGGCTTTTTGAGCTCCTACAATGAGCAGTTCTTC.

This chain joins TRBV7-9 and TRBJ2-1; D gene unclear. The ends were cut back, 5 bases at V and 0 bases at J, with 5 bases in the middle. CDR3 length: 13 amino acids. Germline CDR1 SEHNR, CDR2 FQNEAQ (reference sequence). CDR3 in amino acids: CASSGSSYNEQFF. As DNA, the CDR3 is TGTGCCAGCAGCGGCAGCTCCTACAATGAGCAGTTCTTC.

The chain is built from TRBV11-2 and TRBJ2-7, with 9 bases fitting TRBD2. V was pared by 5 bases and J by 2 bases, with 7 bases of the junction left unmatched. The CDR3 consists of 15 residues. Germline assignment: CDR1 SGHAT and CDR2 FQNNGV. The CDR3 coding sequence is TGTGCCAGCAGCCGGACGACTAGCGGTACCTACGAGCAGTACTTC. It is translated as CASSRTTSGTYEQYF.

As DNA, the CDR3 is TGCGCCAGCAGCTTGGTCGGAGGGGACACTGAAGCTTTCTTT. This sequence encodes CASSLVGGDTEAFF. The rearrangement joins TRBV5-1 to TRBJ1-1; tentatively, D is TRBD1 (5 bases). The CDR3 runs to 14 residues. V was cut by 0 bases and J by 3 bases, with 9 bases left in between. Germline V gene sequence: CDR1 SGHRS, CDR2 YFSETQ.

The chain recombines TRBV28 with TRBJ1-2; possibly TRBD1 for D (5 bases). CDR3 size: 15 residues. The germline V and J ends were trimmed by 3 bases and 8 bases, with 19 bases remaining between them. From germline, CDR1 is MDHEN and CDR2 SYDVKM. DNA of the CDR3: TGTGCCAGCAGTTTCCAAATGGGAGGGCAGGGAGGCTACACCTTC. This encodes CASSFQMGGQGGYTF.

Turning to this clone: One junction end does not reproduce the germline sequence, and a read error may be involved. This specimen includes other DNA sequences encoding the same CDR3. The chain combines TRBV2 with TRBJ1-2; D not certain. From germline, CDR1 is SNHLY and CDR2 FYNNEI. The CDR3 covers 14 residues. CDR3 residues: CASSEANGSHGYTF. CDR3 DNA sequence: TGTGCCAGCAGTGAAGCTAACGGGTCCCATGGTTACACCTTC.

The CDR3, as DNA: TGCGCCAGCAAGGCGGGAGGGTCCTACAATGAGCAGTTCTTC. This translates into CASKAGGSYNEQFF. This chain connects TRBV4-1 to TRBJ2-1, with TRBD2 identical over 9 bases. J gave up 1 base and V 7 bases, and 2 bases lay outside the gene matches. CDR1 and CDR2 (germline): MGHRA, YSYEKL. This CDR3 is 14 amino acids long.

The CDR3 spells CASSSTGTGGRGGYTF. DNA for the CDR3: TGTGCCAGCAGTTCGACCGGGACAGGGGGCCGGGGCGGCTACACCTTC. The chain joins TRBV27 to TRBJ1-2; 12 bases are shared with TRBD1. The CDR3 loop spans 16 amino acids. Germline V gene lookup returns CDR1 MNHEY and CDR2 SMNVEV (reference sequence). With V trimmed by 4 bases and J by 8 bases, 11 bases remained unmatched.

The rearrangement uses TRBV4-1 and TRBJ1-5, with 9 bases matching TRBD1. The trim removed 2 bases at V and 3 bases at J, leaving 5 bases unmatched. The CDR3 is made up of 16 amino acids. From germline, CDR1 is MGHRA and CDR2 YSYEKL. The CDR3 protein is CASSQSGTGYNQPQHF. The CDR3 nucleotides are TGCGCCAGCAGCCAATCCGGGACAGGGTACAATCAGCCCCAGCATTTT.

CDR3 region: CASSGPEGSYNEQFF. The CDR3 nucleotides read TGTGCCAGCAGCGGGCCTGAGGGCTCCTACAATGAGCAGTTCTTC. The V and J genes are TRBV2 and TRBJ2-1; a possible D gene is TRBD2 (5 bases). This CDR3 spans 15 amino acids. The germline V gene has CDR1 SNHLY and CDR2 FYNNEI. V shed 6 bases and J shed 0 bases, with 12 bases lying between them.

The V gene is TRBV6-5, the J gene TRBJ2-2; D gene ambiguous. This CDR3 has 12 amino acids. CDR1 and CDR2 from the germline V gene are MNHEY and SVGAGI. Trimming left V 11 bases short and J 5 bases short, with 12 bases between. The CDR3 DNA sequence: TGTGCCGGCGGAGATTGGACCGGGGAGCTGTTTTTT. The encoded protein is CAGGDWTGELFF.

This chain joins TRBV5-1 and TRBJ1-1; unclear D gene. Germline CDR1 is SGHRS and CDR2 is YFSETQ. The V end was cut by 4 bases, the J end by 0 bases, with 13 bases between. CDR3 length equals 15 residues. The CDR3 protein is CASSLAFTVNTEAFF. The CDR3, as DNA: TGCGCCAGCAGCCTAGCATTCACGGTGAACACTGAAGCTTTCTTT.

This clone was counted a few times. This chain uses TRBV19 with TRBJ1-1; 7 positions match TRBD1. Looked up from germline, CDR1 is LNHDA and CDR2 is SQIVND (reference sequence). This CDR3 region has 12 residues. The V gene end was trimmed by 7 bases and the J gene end by 6 bases; junction bases not matched to a gene: 5. The CDR3 bases are TGTGCCAGTAACGAGGGGGCTTCTGAAGCTTTCTTT. Translating it yields CASNEGASEAFF.

The chain has TRBV19 and TRBJ2-7, with 9 nucleotides matching TRBD1. CDR1 and CDR2 from the germline V gene are LNHDA and SQIVND (reference sequence). The CDR3 has 15 amino acids. After removal of 5 bases from V and 3 bases from J, the junction contained 8 bases not matched to a gene. In nucleotides, the CDR3 is TGTGCCAGTAGTGCTCGACAGGGGGGTGTCTACGAGCAGTACTTC. Translated, it gives CASSARQGGVYEQYF.

The chain joins TRBV19 to TRBJ2-7; TRBD1 matches 9 bases. V trimming: 7 bases; J trimming: 5 bases; junction bases outside the gene matches: 12. The germline V gene has CDR1 LNHDA and CDR2 SQIVND (reference sequence). The CDR3 covers 15 residues. CDR3 DNA: TGTGCCAGTACCCTAAGTGGGACAGGGACCCACGAGCAGTACTTC. It translates to CASTLSGTGTHEQYF.

A word on this clone: Sequence at one end of the junction differs from germline and may be a read error. V gene TRBV5-6 combines with J gene TRBJ1-4; D is possibly TRBD1 (5 bases). The CDR3 extends over 14 amino acids. Germline loops: CDR1 SGHDT, CDR2 YYEEEE. CDR3 residues: CASSLGQINEKLFF. The CDR3 DNA is TGTGCCAGCAGTTTGGGGCAGATTAATGAAAAACTGTTTTTT.

The rearrangement links TRBV18 to TRBJ2-1, with D perhaps matching TRBD2 (5 bases). This CDR3 has 15 residues. V lost 5 bases and J lost 0, with 11 bases in between. In germline, CDR1 is KGHSH, CDR2 LQKENI. The chain's CDR3 is CASSSGRSSYNEQFF. The CDR3 DNA reads TGTGCCAGCTCAAGCGGACGGAGCTCCTACAATGAGCAGTTCTTC.

The chain carries TRBV27 and TRBJ1-6; 8 positions match TRBD1. CDR1 MNHEY and CDR2 SMNVEV come from the germline V gene (reference sequence). V lost 6 bases to trimming and J lost 5 bases; unmatched junction nucleotides: 9. The CDR3 spans 16 residues. The CDR3 region is CASRHRQGTDNSPLHF. The CDR3 DNA is TGTGCCAGCAGGCACCGACAGGGGACAGATAATTCACCCCTCCACTTT.

This chain connects TRBV18 to TRBJ2-7, with 9 bases identical to TRBD1. CDR3 size: 12 residues. V lost 8 bases to trimming and J lost 5 bases; unmatched junction nucleotides: 4. Germline V gives CDR1 KGHSH, CDR2 LQKENI. CDR3 in amino acids: CASRGQGHEQYF. In nucleotides, the CDR3 is TGTGCCAGCCGGGGACAGGGCCACGAGCAGTACTTC. Drawing the rest from reference TRBV18 and TRBJ2-7, the complete variable domain is NAGVMQNPRHLVRRRGQEARLRCSPMKGHSHVYWYRQLPEEGLKFMVYLQKENIIDESGMPKERFSAEFPKEGPSILRIQQVVRGDSAAYFCASRGQGHEQYFGPGTRLTVT.

This clone appeared many times. V usage is TRBV29-1 and J usage is TRBJ1-1, with a tentative D call TRBD1 (6 bases). CDR3 length equals 13 residues. Trimming removed 5 bases from V and 3 bases from J, with 13 bases in between. The germline V gene encodes CDR1 SQVTM and CDR2 ANQGSEA. The DNA for the CDR3 is TGCAGCGTTACAGGGTTTTTCGACACTGAAGCTTTCTTT. Translated: CSVTGFFDTEAFF.

The rearrangement uses TRBV7-8 and TRBJ2-3, with 8 bases that match TRBD2. The J segment lost 2 bases and the V segment lost 4 bases, leaving 8 bases of the junction unmatched. The length of the CDR3 is 16 residues. From germline, CDR1 is SGHVS and CDR2 FQNEAQ. This CDR3 is CASSSTGTRDTDTQYF. CDR3 nucleotide sequence: TGTGCCAGCAGCTCCACCGGGACTAGAGACACAGATACGCAGTATTTT.

V usage is TRBV15 and J usage is TRBJ2-2, with D possibly TRBD1 on 6 matching bases. Germline V gene data show CDR1 as LNHNV and CDR2 as YYDKDF (reference sequence). The CDR3 is 17 amino acids. V was trimmed by 4 bases and J by 0 bases, leaving 15 bases between them. CDR3 residues: CATSIGQLTTNTGELFF. The DNA for the CDR3 is TGTGCCACCAGCATTGGACAGCTTACCACGAACACCGGGGAGCTGTTTTTT.

The rearrangement joins TRBV27 to TRBJ2-7; 7 bases map to TRBD2. The length of the CDR3 is 15 residues. Germline V gives CDR1 MNHEY, CDR2 SMNVEV (reference sequence). V shed 6 bases, J shed 2 bases, and the junction held 10 bases outside the gene matches. CDR3: CASSEIGGTTYEQYF. Written as DNA, the CDR3 is TGTGCCAGCAGCGAGATCGGGGGGACCACCTACGAGCAGTACTTC.

The chain employs TRBV5-5 and TRBJ2-1; TRBD2 matches at 8 bases. Germline loops: CDR1 SGHKS, CDR2 YYEKEE (reference sequence). CDR3 length: 13 residues. V dropped 2 bases and J dropped 8; count of bases not matched to a gene: 3. The CDR3 sequence is CASSFGGDYEQFF. The CDR3 coding sequence is TGTGCCAGCAGCTTCGGGGGGGACTATGAGCAGTTCTTC.